This T cell receptor beta chain was documented in a study of blood T cells in healthy people across ages. Primed by a sample-barcoded 5' primer and a J-beta primer mix, a second PCR proceeded for 7 to 11 cycles. TCRdb re-called the 5' RACE reads with MiXCR, one entry per CDR3 protein. The sample consists of roughly 1,500,000 distinct CDR3 sequences, approximately 42% of them appearing once. Broader study findings: Across the age range, TCR beta diversity per million T cells fell in a roughly linear way. Diversity estimates drawn from one million T cells were deemed underestimates. PBMC samples, being unsorted, prevented any conclusive comparison of naive and antigen-experienced cells.

About this clonotype: Its cognate antigen is unknown.

The germline V gene encodes CDR1 LNHDA and CDR2 SQIVND (reference sequence). Trimming stripped 7 bases from V and 5 bases from J, with 8 bases between. The CDR3 is 11 residues long. The clonotype originates from a woman aged 18 to 35 in good health. The chain recombines TRBV19 with TRBJ1-1; D is ambiguous. Material for sequencing was blood. Written as DNA, the CDR3 is TGTGCCAGTACCGTCGGGACTGAAGCTTTCTTT. Encoded protein: CASTVGTEAFF.